The TCR beta chain under discussion was sequenced for a study of preoperative IRX-2 immunotherapy in early breast cancer. The table came from immunoSEQ multiplex PCR; TCRdb's copy has only in-frame clones and leaves some out. The data show some 19,000 clones, around four fifths seen once. CDR3 size: 16 residues. The V gene's germline CDR1 is MNHGY and CDR2 SAAAGT. Trimming took 6 bases from V and 3 from J, leaving 17 bases between them. Treatment meaning: preoperative locoregional IRX-2 cytokine immunotherapy. Patients received preoperative, locoregional IRX-2 cytokine immunotherapy in a phase Ib study.

The sample consisted of lymph node tissue, taken after IRX-2 immunotherapy. The sequence was collected from a human donor with breast cancer. The genes are TRBV6-8 and TRBJ2-2; D unclear. The CDR3 sequence: CASRPHRAADTGELFF. In DNA, the CDR3 is TGTGCCAGCAGACCCCATAGGGCGGCGGACACCGGGGAGCTGTTTTTT.